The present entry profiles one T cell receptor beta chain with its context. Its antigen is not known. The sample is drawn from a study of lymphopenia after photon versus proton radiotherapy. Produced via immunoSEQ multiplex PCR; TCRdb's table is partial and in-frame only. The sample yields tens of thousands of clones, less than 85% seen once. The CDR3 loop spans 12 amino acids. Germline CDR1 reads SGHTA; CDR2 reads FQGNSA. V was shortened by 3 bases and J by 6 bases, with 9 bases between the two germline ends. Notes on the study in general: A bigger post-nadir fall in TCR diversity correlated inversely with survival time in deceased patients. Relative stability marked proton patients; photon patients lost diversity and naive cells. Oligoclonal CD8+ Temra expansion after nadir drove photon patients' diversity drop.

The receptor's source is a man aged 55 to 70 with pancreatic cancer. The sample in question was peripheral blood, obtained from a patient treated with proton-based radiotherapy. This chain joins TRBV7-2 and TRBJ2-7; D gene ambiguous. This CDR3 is CASSLGIGEQYF. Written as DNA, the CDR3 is TGTGCCAGCAGCTTGGGGATAGGCGAGCAGTACTTC.